These 18 T cell receptor beta chains were sequenced from one sample in a study of shared clonotypes between healthy human individuals. Naive CD8 cells comprised CD45RO-negative, CCR7-positively selected cells, excluding terminally differentiated effector memory CD45RA+ cells. Clones were sequenced by immunoSEQ multiplex PCR, and TCRdb holds only the in-frame ones, with some missing. The profile covers some 2 million clones, with approximately 94% appearing a single time and around 1.2% taken by the ten largest. The sequencing sample was made of naive CD8+ T cells sorted from blood. The receptors stem from a young man in good health.

Only one count was recorded for this clone. The chain has TRBV11-2 and TRBJ2-7, with D possibly matching TRBD2 (5 bases). The CDR3 length is 16 residues. The V end was cut by 1 base, the J end by 3 bases, with 16 bases between. Germline V gene lookup returns CDR1 SGHAT and CDR2 FQNNGV. CDR3 sequence: CASSLGAAGEGYEQYF. Written as DNA, the CDR3 is TGTGCCAGCAGCTTAGGGGCGGCCGGGGAAGGCTACGAGCAGTACTTC. The whole variable domain, remainder taken from reference TRBV11-2 and TRBJ2-7, is EAGVAQSPRYKIIEKRQSVAFWCNPISGHATLYWYQQILGQGPKLLIQFQNNGVVDDSQLPKDRFSAERLKGVDSTLKIQPAKLEDSAVYLCASSLGAAGEGYEQYFGPGTRLTVT.

This clone was seen just once. This chain joins TRBV5-6 and TRBJ2-3; possibly TRBD2 for D (5 bases). Per germline, CDR1 SGHDT and CDR2 YYEEEE. CDR3 length: 14 amino acids. The CDR3 loop reads CATRLASFADTQYF. The CDR3 DNA follows: TGTGCTACCCGGTTGGCTAGCTTCGCAGATACGCAGTATTTT.

The chain has TRBV7-9 and TRBJ2-7; 7 bases are shared with TRBD1. The CDR3 has 14 amino acids. From germline, CDR1 is SEHNR and CDR2 FQNEAQ (reference sequence). Trimming cost V 2 bases and J 5 bases; bases outside gene matches: 6. The CDR3 DNA is TGTGCCAGCAGCTTAAGCTTAGGGGGCGACGAGCAGTACTTC. This sequence encodes CASSLSLGGDEQYF.

The chain is built from TRBV6-1 and TRBJ1-6, with no clear D. The CDR3 is 16 amino acids. CDR1 is MNHNS and CDR2 is SASEGT in the germline V gene. V was shortened by 2 bases and J by 6 bases, with 14 bases between the two germline ends. CDR3 coding DNA: TGTGCCAGCAGTGAAATCATGATACACAGTAATTCACCCCTCCACTTT. This gives the protein CASSEIMIHSNSPLHF.

The chain couples TRBV4-1 to TRBJ1-6; weak D call: TRBD1 (6 bases). This CDR3 is built from 16 residues. Germline V gene sequence: CDR1 MGHRA, CDR2 YSYEKL. V lost 5 bases to trimming and J lost 7 bases, with 18 bases between them. The chain's CDR3 is CASSSEGGLMNSPLHF. The CDR3 DNA sequence: TGCGCCAGCAGCTCCGAGGGGGGGTTAATGAATTCACCCCTCCACTTT.

The rearrangement joins TRBV7-9 to TRBJ2-7; D remains ambiguous. Trimming shortened V by 3 bases and J by 2 bases, and 8 bases separated the two germline ends. The CDR3 is made up of 13 amino acids. Germline V gene sequence: CDR1 SEHNR, CDR2 FQNEAQ (reference sequence). CDR3 sequence reads: CASSFVGAYEQYF. CDR3 DNA: TGTGCCAGCAGCTTTGTCGGCGCCTACGAGCAGTACTTC.

This clone showed up just once. The chain links TRBV2 to TRBJ1-2; D gene unclear. CDR3 size: 14 residues. With 2 bases removed from V and 2 bases from J, the gap between germline ends came to 9 bases. Germline lookup yields CDR1 SNHLY and CDR2 FYNNEI. In nucleotides, the CDR3 is TGTGCCAGCAGTGAATGGCAGCGAAACTATGGCTACACCTTC. Translation: CASSEWQRNYGYTF.

The genes are TRBV7-9 and TRBJ1-1; tentative D call: TRBD1 (5 bases). Germline V gene lookup returns CDR1 SEHNR and CDR2 FQNEAQ (reference sequence). Trimming removed 4 bases at V and 0 bases at J, with 9 bases between. The CDR3 covers 14 residues. The CDR3 DNA reads TGTGCCAGCAGCTCGGGACCTCTGAACACTGAAGCTTTCTTT. Translation: CASSSGPLNTEAFF.

This clone showed up just once. Other DNA sequences in the sample encode the same CDR3. The CDR3 is CASSESGSSYNEQFF. In DNA form, the CDR3 reads TGTGCCAGCAGTGAGAGCGGGAGCTCCTACAATGAGCAGTTCTTC. The chain employs TRBV2 and TRBJ2-1; 8 bases are a match to TRBD2. CDR1 and CDR2 from the germline V gene are SNHLY and FYNNEI. The CDR3 runs 15 residues. V lost 3 bases to trimming and J lost 0 bases; unmatched junction nucleotides: 1.

The chain combines TRBV6-1 with TRBJ1-2; D not certain. The CDR3 covers 15 residues. V gave up 0 bases and J gave up 0 bases, with 8 bases separating them. Germline CDR1 reads MNHNS; CDR2 reads SASEGT. CDR3 in amino acids: CASSEARAANYGYTF. DNA for the CDR3: TGTGCCAGCAGTGAAGCGCGGGCAGCTAACTATGGCTACACCTTC.

This rearrangement joins TRBV5-6 to TRBJ2-7, with D tentatively TRBD1 (6 bases). The V end was cut by 0 bases, the J end by 5 bases, with 9 bases between. Per the germline V gene, CDR1 is SGHDT and CDR2 is YYEEEE. The CDR3 sequence is 13 residues long. CDR3 in amino acids: CASSLDGGDEQYF. The DNA of the CDR3 is TGTGCCAGCAGCTTGGATGGGGGCGACGAGCAGTACTTC.

The CDR3 DNA reads TGCGCCAGCAGCCAGGCGACCGAGGGGAACACCTACGAGCAGTACTTC. Encoded protein: CASSQATEGNTYEQYF. The chain links TRBV4-1 to TRBJ2-7; D tentatively reads TRBD1 or TRBD2 (5 bases each). Germline CDR1 MGHRA, CDR2 YSYEKL. The germline V and J ends were trimmed by 3 bases and 2 bases, with 17 bases remaining between them. The CDR3 is 16 residues long.

V and J are TRBV19 and TRBJ2-3, with D uncertain. The CDR3 is made up of 15 amino acids. CDR1 and CDR2 (germline): LNHDA, SQIVND (reference sequence). V was shortened by 3 bases and J by 1 base, with 11 bases between the two germline ends. The CDR3 protein is CASSIVPGGTDTQYF. The CDR3, as DNA: TGTGCCAGTAGTATTGTCCCGGGCGGCACAGATACGCAGTATTTT.

In its sample, this clone was seen once. The chain carries TRBV10-2 and TRBJ2-2, with 7 bases aligning to TRBD1. From germline, CDR1 is WSHSY and CDR2 SAAADI. V gave up 3 bases and J gave up 6 bases; unmatched junction bases: 7. The CDR3 is made up of 15 amino acids. The CDR3 bases are TGCGCCAGCAGTGACCAACAGGGGTGGCCCGGGGAGCTGTTTTTT. Amino acid sequence: CASSDQQGWPGELFF.

The V and J genes are TRBV4-1 and TRBJ2-7; tentatively, D is TRBD1 or TRBD2 (6 bases each). CDR1 and CDR2 (germline): MGHRA, YSYEKL. The CDR3 is 14 amino acids. Trimming cost V 0 bases and J 6 bases, with 12 bases left between them. CDR3 sequence (DNA): TGCGCCAGCAGCCAAGAACGGGGGCGAGGCGAGCAGTACTTC. This codes for CASSQERGRGEQYF.

This clone was detected a few times. The rearrangement uses TRBV10-2 and TRBJ2-7, with D hard to call. Trimming shortened V by 5 bases and J by 7 bases, and 12 bases separated the two germline ends. CDR1 is WSHSY, CDR2 SAAADI, per germline. This CDR3 is built from 12 residues. The DNA for the CDR3 is TGCGCCAGCAGTACGGGCCCTCGGGAGCAGTACTTC. This encodes CASSTGPREQYF.

The chain links TRBV4-3 to TRBJ2-3, with 8 positions matching TRBD2. The V and J ends lost 2 bases and 0 bases, in that order; junction bases with no gene match: 10. Germline lookup yields CDR1 LGHNA and CDR2 YSLEER. The CDR3 runs 18 residues. The CDR3 region is CASSQNPLLAGSTDTQYF. The CDR3 region has the DNA TGCGCCAGCAGCCAAAATCCCCTCCTAGCGGGTAGCACAGATACGCAGTATTTT.

In this sample, this clone turned up once. Other nucleotide sequences from this sample produce the same CDR3. This chain uses TRBV2 with TRBJ2-7; D might be TRBD1 or TRBD2, each matching 5 bases. Trimming cost V 6 bases and J 1 base, with 25 bases left between them. This CDR3 spans 18 amino acids. Germline loops: CDR1 SNHLY, CDR2 FYNNEI. The CDR3 reads CASSIFPSGTDISYEQYF. CDR3 sequence (DNA): TGTGCCAGCAGCATCTTTCCCTCCGGGACCGATATTTCCTACGAGCAGTACTTC.